This TCR beta chain was recovered during a study of T cell responses to AZD1222 COVID-19 vaccine. On the study more broadly: Investigators merged groups given second doses at roughly 4 or roughly 12 weeks.

Study-wide results and limits: The repertoires were collected only after the peak T cell response. White British donors predominated, females outnumbered males, and clonal diversity was possibly underestimated.

With respect to this clone: Its antigen is undetermined.

Generated by immunoSEQ multiplex PCR, the TCRdb table keeps only in-frame clones and is missing some. The sample has roughly 120,000 clones, 75% to 95% seen once. The V end lost 5 bases, the J end lost 0 bases, and 5 bases lay between the germline ends. This CDR3 is built from 12 residues. Germline V lookup: CDR1 SGHVS, CDR2 FQNEAQ. The source material was peripheral blood, sampled on day 0 of AZD1222 vaccination. The chain recombines TRBV7-8 with TRBJ2-7; D uncertain. The TCR originated in an adult in good health. The CDR3 region is CASSQSSYEQYF. For the CDR3, the DNA is TGTGCCAGCAGCCAAAGCTCCTACGAGCAGTACTTC.